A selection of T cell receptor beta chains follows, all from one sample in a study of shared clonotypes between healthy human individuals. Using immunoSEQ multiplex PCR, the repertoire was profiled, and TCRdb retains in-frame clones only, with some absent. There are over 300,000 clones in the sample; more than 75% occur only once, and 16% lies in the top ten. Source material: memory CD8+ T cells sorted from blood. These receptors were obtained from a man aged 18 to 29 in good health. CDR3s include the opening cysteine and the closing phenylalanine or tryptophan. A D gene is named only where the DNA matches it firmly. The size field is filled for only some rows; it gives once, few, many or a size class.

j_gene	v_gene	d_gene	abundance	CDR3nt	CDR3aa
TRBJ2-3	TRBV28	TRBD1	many	TGTGCCAGCAGTTTATCACAGGGGGGAGATACGCAGTATTTT	CASSLSQGGDTQYF
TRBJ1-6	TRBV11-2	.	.	TGTGCCAGCAGCTTACAGAGGGGTTCACCCCTCCACTTT	CASSLQRGSPLHF
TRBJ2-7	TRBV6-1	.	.	TGTGCCAGCAGTGCCCGAGGGAGCTCCTACGAGCAGTACTTC	CASSARGSSYEQYF
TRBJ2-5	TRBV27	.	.	TGTGCCAGCAGTATCCTAGGGAACCAAGAGACCCAGTACTTC	CASSILGNQETQYF
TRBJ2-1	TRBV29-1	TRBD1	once	TGCAGCGCCACCCCGGGACAGTACAATGAGCAGTTCTTC	CSATPGQYNEQFF
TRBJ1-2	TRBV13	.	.	TGTGCCAGCAGCTTATGGGGGGCCAGGGACTATGGCTACACCTTC	CASSLWGARDYGYTF
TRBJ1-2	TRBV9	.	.	TGTGCCAGCAGCGCTCAGGGAAACTATGGCTACACCTTC	CASSAQGNYGYTF
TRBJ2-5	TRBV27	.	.	TGTGCCAGCAGTTTTTCCTTTTCGGACTCCGGGCAAGAGACCCAGTACTTC	CASSFSFSDSGQETQYF
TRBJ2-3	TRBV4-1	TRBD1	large	TGCGCCAGCGGCGTGTTGGCCGGGACAGGGGAGTTTAGCACAGATACGCAGTATTTT	CASGVLAGTGEFSTDTQYF
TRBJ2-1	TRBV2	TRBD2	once	TGTGCCAGCAATCGGGAGGGCCCTCACAATGAGCAGTTCTTC	CASNREGPHNEQFF
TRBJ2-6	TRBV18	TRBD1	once	TGTGCCAGCTCGCCGAGACAGGGCCTCTCTGGGGCCAACGTCCTGACTTTC	CASSPRQGLSGANVLTF
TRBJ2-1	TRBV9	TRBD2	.	TGTGCCAGCAGCGCCCACCTGGGAGCGGGAGTGGATAATGAGCAGTTCTTC	CASSAHLGAGVDNEQFF
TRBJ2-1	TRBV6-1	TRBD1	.	TGTGCCAGCAGTCCCCGGGACAGGGACTACAATGAGCAGTTCTTC	CASSPRDRDYNEQFF
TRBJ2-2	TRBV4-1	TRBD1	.	TGCGCCAGCAGCCTGACAGGGGTAAAAGGGGAGCTGTTTTTT	CASSLTGVKGELFF
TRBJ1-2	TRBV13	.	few	TGTGCCAGCAGCTTGGGGGCAGCACCCTGGGATGGCTACACCTTC	CASSLGAAPWDGYTF
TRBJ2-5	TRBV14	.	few	TGTGCCAGCAGCCAAGATTATGCAGGGGCAGAGACCCAGTACTTC	CASSQDYAGAETQYF
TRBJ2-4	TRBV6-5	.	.	TGTGCCAGCAGTTACTCCGCAGGGTTTCACATTCAGTACTTC	CASSYSAGFHIQYF